This T cell receptor (beta chain) is drawn from a study of T cell repertoires in cytomegalovirus infection. Broader study findings: HLA-C-restricted CMV clonotypes gave the most frequent clonotype in two of eight donors.

Note on this clonotype: Antigen specificity is unknown.

The CDR3 length is 15 residues. Trimming cost V 1 base and J 5 bases, with 12 bases left between them. Germline loops: CDR1 LGHNA, CDR2 YNFKEQ. TCRdb recomputed calls from the reads with MiXCR, one row per CDR3 protein. This table holds about 130,000 distinct CDR3 sequences, 7% to 10% found once. The chain couples TRBV4-2 to TRBJ2-1; no reliable D call. The origin of this receptor is a human donor in good health (CMV status not recorded). Some clones in this sample may be carry-over from other donors' samples. Source material: PBMCs. The CDR3 sequence: CASSQGGGTDNEQFF. CDR3 coding DNA: TGTGCCAGCAGCCAAGGGGGTGGTACAGACAATGAGCAGTTCTTC.